The 23 T cell receptor beta chains below all came from one sample that was sequenced in a study of shared clonotypes between healthy human individuals. Sequenced by immunoSEQ multiplex PCR; TCRdb stores in-frame clones only, minus some. The sample lists 1,400,000 or so clones, approximately 98.5% occurring once. Sequenced: naive CD4+ T cells sorted from blood. Indicated subset: CD45RA+ positively selected. The receptors here all came from a man younger than 40 in good health.

This chain links TRBV28 with TRBJ2-1; no firm D call. The CDR3 consists of 13 residues. The V gene lost 3 bases and the J gene lost 6 bases, with 9 bases spanning the gap. Germline V gene lookup returns CDR1 MDHEN and CDR2 SYDVKM. As DNA, the CDR3 is TGTGCCAGCAGTTTGACAAGCCCCAATGAGCAGTTCTTC. Translated, it gives CASSLTSPNEQFF.

V usage is TRBV6-1 and J usage is TRBJ1-2; the match to TRBD1 covers 7 bases. Germline V lookup: CDR1 MNHNS, CDR2 SASEGT. The CDR3 sequence is 14 residues long. The ends lost 4 bases at V and 2 bases at J; junction bases unmatched: 4. DNA of the CDR3: TGTGCCAGCAGTGCCGACAGGGCGAACTATGGCTACACCTTC. Encoded protein: CASSADRANYGYTF.

This chain joins TRBV2 and TRBJ2-5, with 9 bases lining up with TRBD1. V gave up 3 bases and J gave up 5 bases; unmatched junction bases: 4. This CDR3 has 14 residues. Germline CDR1 and CDR2: SNHLY and FYNNEI. This CDR3 is CASSEDRGSETQYF. In nucleotides, the CDR3 is TGTGCCAGCAGTGAGGACAGGGGTTCCGAGACCCAGTACTTC.

This rearrangement joins TRBV11-2 to TRBJ2-3, with D possibly TRBD2 on 6 matching bases. Germline CDR1 is SGHAT and CDR2 is FQNNGV. V lost 5 bases and J lost 8, with 23 bases in between. The length of the CDR3 is 16 residues. CDR3 in amino acids: CASSLLAIDPGATQYF. The CDR3 nucleotides are TGTGCCAGCAGCCTACTAGCAATTGACCCCGGGGCTACGCAGTATTTT.

V and J are TRBV19 and TRBJ1-1; D not certain. Germline V gene data show CDR1 as LNHDA and CDR2 as SQIVND (reference sequence). This CDR3 contains 13 residues. V shed 5 bases and J shed 2 bases, with 9 bases lying between them. This CDR3 reads CASSGMSNTEAFF. The CDR3 bases are TGTGCCAGTAGTGGCATGAGCAACACTGAAGCTTTCTTT.

The V and J genes are TRBV4-3 and TRBJ2-1; tentatively, D is TRBD1 (6 bases). This CDR3 is built from 15 residues. Germline V gene lookup returns CDR1 LGHNA and CDR2 YSLEER. V was cut by 0 bases and J by 4 bases, with 10 bases left in between. The CDR3 nucleotides are TGCGCCAGCAGCCAAGATCGACAGGTATACAATGAGCAGTTCTTC. Protein product: CASSQDRQVYNEQFF.

This clone was counted a few times. This chain connects TRBV5-1 to TRBJ2-7; 7 positions match TRBD2. Unmatched junction bases numbered 10, after V lost 0 bases and J lost 7 bases. CDR1 and CDR2 from the germline V gene are SGHRS and YFSETQ. This CDR3 has 15 residues. CDR3 sequence reads: CASSLGAPREGEQYF. The CDR3 nucleotides are TGCGCCAGCAGCTTGGGGGCGCCCAGGGAGGGGGAGCAGTACTTC.

The CDR3 reads CASSPLGRGYQETQYF. CDR3 DNA: TGTGCCAGCAGCCCACTCGGGAGGGGGTACCAAGAGACCCAGTACTTC. The genes are TRBV7-3 and TRBJ2-5; 8 bases align to TRBD2. Germline loops: CDR1 SGHTA, CDR2 FQGTGA. The CDR3 consists of 16 residues. J gave up 0 bases and V 5 bases, and 8 bases lay outside the gene matches.

V and J are TRBV27 and TRBJ1-5; 8 bases fit TRBD1. With V trimmed by 5 bases and J by 4 bases, 4 bases remained unmatched. The CDR3 totals 14 residues. CDR1 and CDR2 from the germline V gene are MNHEY and SMNVEV (reference sequence). CDR3 loop: CASSKGQGNQPQHF. The CDR3 DNA reads TGTGCCAGCAGTAAAGGACAGGGAAATCAGCCCCAGCATTTT.

V gene TRBV28 combines with J gene TRBJ2-7; D perhaps matches TRBD1 (5 bases). The CDR3 has 12 residues. Trimming stripped 4 bases from V and 2 bases from J, with 6 bases between. Per germline, CDR1 MDHEN and CDR2 SYDVKM. DNA of the CDR3: TGTGCCAGCAGTTCACAGGCCTACGAGCAGTACTTC. Encoded protein: CASSSQAYEQYF.

This clone has a single count. The rearrangement joins TRBV2 to TRBJ2-7; 7 nucleotides align to TRBD1. This CDR3 has 13 amino acids. The V and J ends lost 7 bases and 2 bases, in that order; junction bases with no gene match: 5. CDR1 SNHLY and CDR2 FYNNEI come from the germline V gene. The CDR3 bases are TGTGCCAGCATTGTCCAGGGGGCCTACGAGCAGTACTTC. Its translation: CASIVQGAYEQYF.

The gene calls are TRBV29-1 and TRBJ2-3; TRBD2 is a possible D gene (5 bases). Trimming cost V 4 bases and J 6 bases, with 17 bases left between them. Germline lookup yields CDR1 SQVTM and CDR2 ANQGSEA. The length of the CDR3 is 14 residues. DNA for the CDR3: TGCAGCGTTGCCCGAACACCTCGAGGGGATACGCAGTATTTT. The encoded protein is CSVARTPRGDTQYF.

This chain connects TRBV5-5 to TRBJ2-7; 8 bases are a match to TRBD1. CDR1 is SGHKS, CDR2 YYEKEE, per germline (reference sequence). The J segment lost 4 bases and the V segment lost 0 bases, leaving 9 bases of the junction unmatched. The CDR3 consists of 16 residues. The CDR3 DNA follows: TGTGCCAGCAGCTTGGATCCTGCAGGGGGCGGGTACGAGCAGTACTTC. It is translated as CASSLDPAGGGYEQYF.

The chain employs TRBV7-9 and TRBJ2-1; D uncertain. The V and J ends lost 5 bases and 7 bases respectively, with 15 bases between them. The CDR3 totals 14 residues. Germline V gene sequence: CDR1 SEHNR, CDR2 FQNEAQ (reference sequence). CDR3 sequence (DNA): TGTGCCAGCAGCCGCCTTGGGTTGGGGAATGAGCAGTTCTTC. This codes for CASSRLGLGNEQFF.

The J gene is TRBJ2-3, the V gene TRBV7-2, with D tentatively TRBD2 (5 bases). Trimming left V 3 bases short and J 3 bases short, with 13 bases between. CDR1 and CDR2 (germline): SGHTA, FQGNSA. The CDR3 consists of 15 residues. Here the CDR3 DNA reads TGTGCCAGCAGCTTGGTCCTAAGAGGGACAGATACGCAGTATTTT. Amino acids: CASSLVLRGTDTQYF.

The chain links TRBV15 to TRBJ2-7, with 9 bases lining up with TRBD1. With V trimmed by 5 bases and J by 2 bases, 7 bases remained unmatched. CDR3 length equals 15 residues. Germline V CDR1 and CDR2: LNHNV, YYDKDF (reference sequence). CDR3 in amino acids: CATSVGQGQTYEQYF. CDR3 bases: TGTGCCACCAGCGTGGGACAGGGACAGACCTACGAGCAGTACTTC.

This clone was observed once. The chain employs TRBV14 and TRBJ2-3; D possibly corresponds to TRBD2 (6 bases). CDR1 is SGHDN, CDR2 FVKESK, per germline. Trimming cost V 2 bases and J 0 bases, with 21 bases left between them. The CDR3 extends over 19 amino acids. This CDR3 reads CASSQRRGLSGYSTDTQYF. The CDR3 DNA follows: TGTGCCAGCAGCCAAAGACGAGGATTAAGCGGGTACAGCACAGATACGCAGTATTTT. Variable domain in full (rest from reference TRBV14 and TRBJ2-3): EAGVTQFPSHSVIEKGQTVTLRCDPISGHDNLYWYRRVMGKEIKFLLHFVKESKQDESGMPNNRFLAERTGGTYSTLKVQPAELEDSGVYFCASSQRRGLSGYSTDTQYFGPGTRLTVL.

This chain joins TRBV7-9 and TRBJ1-2; 7 bases fit TRBD1. CDR1 is SEHNR and CDR2 is FQNEAQ in the germline V gene (reference sequence). CDR3 length equals 16 residues. The V segment lost 2 bases and the J segment 7 bases; nucleotides outside the gene matches: 13. This chain's CDR3 is CASSLKRSGGLSGYTF. CDR3 bases: TGTGCCAGCAGCTTAAAAAGGTCAGGGGGGTTATCTGGCTACACCTTC. Full variable domain (outside the CDR3, taken from reference TRBV7-9 and TRBJ1-2): DTGVSQNPRHKITKRGQNVTFRCDPISEHNRLYWYRQTLGQGPEFLTYFQNEAQLEKSRLLSDRFSAERPKGSFSTLEIQRTEQGDSAMYLCASSLKRSGGLSGYTFGSGTRLTVV.

V gene TRBV7-8 combines with J gene TRBJ2-7; TRBD1 aligns across 11 bases. The CDR3 runs 19 residues. CDR1 and CDR2 from the germline V gene are SGHVS and FQNEAQ. After removal of 4 bases from V and 3 bases from J, the junction contained 17 bases not matched to a gene. CDR3 region: CASSSAGQGEWVVNYEQYF. The DNA for the CDR3 is TGTGCCAGCAGCTCAGCGGGACAGGGGGAATGGGTCGTAAACTACGAGCAGTACTTC.

The chain links TRBV5-1 to TRBJ2-5; D perhaps matches TRBD2 (6 bases). This CDR3 is built from 15 residues. Germline CDR1 is SGHRS and CDR2 is YFSETQ. Trimming took 0 bases from V and 5 from J, leaving 14 bases between them. CDR3 in amino acids: CASSLGAGGPETQYF. DNA for the CDR3: TGCGCCAGCAGCTTGGGGGCCGGGGGTCCGGAGACCCAGTACTTC.

The chain joins TRBV2 to TRBJ2-2; no reliable D call. Per germline, CDR1 SNHLY and CDR2 FYNNEI. The CDR3 has 15 residues. V was clipped by 1 base and J by 3 bases, with 9 bases between them. In DNA, the CDR3 is TGTGCCAGCAGTGAAGGGTCAGCCTACACCGGGGAGCTGTTTTTT. Its translation: CASSEGSAYTGELFF. The full variable domain, its missing parts supplied by reference TRBV2 and TRBJ2-2, is EPEVTQTPSHQVTQMGQEVILRCVPISNHLYFYWYRQILGQKVEFLVSFYNNEISEKSEIFDDQFSVERPDGSNFTLKIRSTKLEDSAMYFCASSEGSAYTGELFFGEGSRLTVL.

The chain employs TRBV25-1 and TRBJ2-5; weak D call: TRBD2 (5 bases). CDR1 and CDR2 from the germline V gene are MGHDK and SYGVNS. Trimming took off 0 bases at V and 1 base at J, with 6 bases between the two ends. The CDR3 covers 14 residues. The CDR3 nucleotides read TGTGCCAGCAGTGAATATGGAGGCCAAGAGACCCAGTACTTC. Encoded protein: CASSEYGGQETQYF. The full variable domain, with the rest looked up from reference TRBV25-1 and TRBJ2-5, is EADIYQTPRYLVIGTGKKITLECSQTMGHDKMYWYQQDPGMELHLIHYSYGVNSTEKGDLSSESTVSRIRTEHFPLTLESARPSHTSQYLCASSEYGGQETQYFGPGTRLLVL.

The chain joins TRBV6-6 to TRBJ2-7, with D hard to call. V was trimmed by 6 bases and J by 0 bases, leaving 18 bases between them. Germline V lookup: CDR1 MNHNY, CDR2 SVGAGI (reference sequence). This CDR3 spans 16 amino acids. CDR3 DNA: TGTGCCAGCAGAAAAGCCTCATCGGGCCTCTCCTACGAGCAGTACTTC. Translating gives CASRKASSGLSYEQYF.